This T cell receptor beta chain was sequenced during a study of control samples from healthy donors and cancer patients. TCRdb's copy holds only in-frame clones and misses some; the assay was immunoSEQ multiplex PCR. The sample carries 100,000 to 150,000 clones, 75% to 95% recorded once. J lost 6 bases, V lost 6 bases, and 3 bases had no gene match. The CDR3 runs to 14 residues. Looked up from germline, CDR1 is SGHNT and CDR2 is YENEEA. This TCR was sampled from a man aged 18 to 29 in good health. The rearrangement joins TRBV11-3 to TRBJ1-4; the match to TRBD1 covers 11 bases. Sample: blood. The CDR3 nucleotides read TGTGCCAGCAGTCCGGGACAGGGGGATGAAAAACTGTTTTTT. It specifies CASSPGQGDEKLFF.